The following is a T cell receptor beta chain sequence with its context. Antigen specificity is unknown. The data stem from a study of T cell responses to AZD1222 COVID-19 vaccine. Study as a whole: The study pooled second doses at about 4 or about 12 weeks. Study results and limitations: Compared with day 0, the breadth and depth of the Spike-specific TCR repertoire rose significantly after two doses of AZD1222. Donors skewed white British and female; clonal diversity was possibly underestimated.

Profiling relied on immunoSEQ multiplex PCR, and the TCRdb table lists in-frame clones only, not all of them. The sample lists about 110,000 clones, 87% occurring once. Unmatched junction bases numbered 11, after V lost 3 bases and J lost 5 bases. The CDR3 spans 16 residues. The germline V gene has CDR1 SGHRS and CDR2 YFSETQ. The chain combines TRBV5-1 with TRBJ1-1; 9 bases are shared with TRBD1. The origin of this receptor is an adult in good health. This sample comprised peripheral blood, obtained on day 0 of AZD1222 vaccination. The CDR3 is CASSYPGQGVRTEAFF. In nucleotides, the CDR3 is TGCGCCAGCAGCTATCCGGGACAGGGAGTTCGGACTGAAGCTTTCTTT.